This T cell receptor (beta chain) was sequenced during a study of early stage breast cancer tumors. Overall study: Roughly 8 ER+/PR+/HER2- tumors were invasive ductal; a few were invasive lobular. Average read coverage per sample was approximately 9.4-fold. Regarding the study as a whole: Tumors had about 2.4-fold higher T cell density and higher clonality than adjacent normal breast tissue. Chain pairing and CD4, CD8 or FOXP3 expression were not captured.

For this clone: Its antigen is not known.

The repertoire was sequenced with immunoSEQ multiplex PCR; TCRdb's copy has only in-frame clones and lacks some. This table has more than 65,000 clones, 75% to 90% appearing once. The sample comprised blood. The receptor's source is a person in their forties with breast cancer.

This CDR3 is CASSPTSGRSDTQYF. In DNA, the CDR3 is TGTGCCAGCAGCCCGACTAGCGGGAGGTCAGATACGCAGTATTTT. The chain joins TRBV5-6 to TRBJ2-3; 13 bases are a match to TRBD2. The CDR3 runs to 15 residues. The germline CDR1 and CDR2 sequences are SGHDT and YYEEEE. V trimming: 4 bases; J trimming: 4 bases; junction bases outside the gene matches: 3.